Following are 27 T cell receptor beta chains from one sample sequenced in a study of blood T cell repertoires in COVID-19. The assay was immunoSEQ multiplex PCR, and TCRdb's table has in-frame clones only and misses some. The sample consists of over 200,000 clones, over 65% of them appearing once. Sequenced sample: peripheral blood. These receptors were taken from a woman older than 75 with acute or convalescent COVID-19.

This clone was detected a few times. This rearrangement joins TRBV9 to TRBJ2-1; 12 bases line up with TRBD2. The V gene end was trimmed by 3 bases and the J gene end by 5 bases; junction bases not matched to a gene: 6. Germline V gives CDR1 SGDLS, CDR2 YYNGEE. The CDR3 contains 16 residues. The CDR3 sequence is CASSGRLAGVHNEQFF. DNA of the CDR3: TGTGCCAGCAGCGGTCGACTAGCGGGAGTGCACAATGAGCAGTTCTTC.

This chain joins TRBV3-1 (or the pseudogene TRBV3-2) and TRBJ2-7; D remains ambiguous. The CDR3 covers 14 residues. Germline CDR1 is LGHDT and CDR2 is YNNKEL (reference sequence). V dropped 0 bases and J dropped 2 bases, with 8 bases sitting between them. For the CDR3, the DNA is TGTGCCAGCAGCCAAGATCCAGGAACCTACGAGCAGTACTTC. Amino acid sequence: CASSQDPGTYEQYF.

This clone was counted a single time. The V and J genes are TRBV4-2 and TRBJ2-1, with TRBD2 matching over 9 bases. Trimming at V came to 1 base and at J to 5 bases, leaving 3 bases not matched to a gene. CDR3 length equals 15 residues. Germline assignment: CDR1 LGHNA and CDR2 YNFKEQ. The CDR3 DNA follows: TGTGCCAGCAGCCAAGTATCTAGCGGGAACAATGAGCAGTTCTTC. The encoded protein is CASSQVSSGNNEQFF.

The chain has TRBV3-1 (or the pseudogene TRBV3-2) and TRBJ2-1; TRBD2 aligns across 11 bases. Germline CDR1 LGHDT, CDR2 YNNKEL (reference sequence). The CDR3 contains 16 residues. Trimming removed 2 bases from V and 6 bases from J; junction bases left unmatched: 6. CDR3 nucleotide sequence: TGTGCCAGCAGCCAAATAGCGGGAGGGCCTCCCAATGAGCAGTTCTTC. Its translation: CASSQIAGGPPNEQFF.

The sample holds one count of this clone. The chain carries TRBV7-2 and TRBJ1-1; D perhaps matches TRBD1 (6 bases). CDR1 is SGHTA, CDR2 FQGNSA, per germline. There are 15 residues in the CDR3. Trimming stripped 3 bases from V and 1 base from J, with 12 bases between. CDR3 nucleotide sequence: TGTGCCAGCAGCTTTCCGGGACAAAGGAACACTGAAGCTTTCTTT. Translated, it gives CASSFPGQRNTEAFF.

The rearrangement joins TRBV2 to TRBJ2-1, with a tentative D call TRBD1 (5 bases). The germline V and J ends were trimmed by 0 bases and 12 bases, with 15 bases remaining between them. Germline CDR1 reads SNHLY; CDR2 reads FYNNEI. The CDR3 covers 14 residues. This CDR3 reads CASSEAPRGLGQFF. CDR3 DNA sequence: TGTGCCAGCAGTGAAGCGCCTAGGGGATTGGGGCAGTTCTTC. The complete variable domain, with remaining parts taken from reference TRBV2 and TRBJ2-1, reads EPEVTQTPSHQVTQMGQEVILRCVPISNHLYFYWYRQILGQKVEFLVSFYNNEISEKSEIFDDQFSVERPDGSNFTLKIRSTKLEDSAMYFCASSEAPRGLGQFFGPGTRLTVL.

This clone occurred once. This sequence joins TRBV7-2 and TRBJ1-1, with D unclear. Germline CDR1 SGHTA, CDR2 FQGNSA. V was clipped by 3 bases and J by 3 bases, with 8 bases between them. CDR3 size: 13 residues. In DNA, the CDR3 is TGTGCCAGCAGCTTTCATGGAGACACTGAAGCTTTCTTT. This translates into CASSFHGDTEAFF.

V and J are TRBV6-1 and TRBJ2-5, with 13 positions matching TRBD2. This CDR3 is built from 16 residues. Trimming took 1 base from V and 5 from J; bases not matched to a gene: 4. Looked up from germline, CDR1 is MNHNS and CDR2 is SASEGT. CDR3 sequence reads: CASSEGLAGGRETQYF. As DNA, the CDR3 is TGTGCCAGCAGTGAAGGACTAGCGGGGGGTCGGGAGACCCAGTACTTC.

The gene calls are TRBV18 and TRBJ2-1; 15 bases align to TRBD2. Per the germline V gene, CDR1 is KGHSH and CDR2 is LQKENI. This CDR3 contains 20 residues. J lost 7 bases, V lost 3 bases, and 16 bases had no gene match. The DNA for the CDR3 is TGTGCCAGCTCACCCGGCCCGCGGTGGACTAGCGGGGGGGCGGGAAATGAGCAGTTCTTC. This gives the protein CASSPGPRWTSGGAGNEQFF.

The rearrangement links TRBV19 to TRBJ1-3; D possibly corresponds to TRBD1 (5 bases). The CDR3 extends over 14 amino acids. Trimming shortened V by 7 bases and J by 3 bases, and 13 bases separated the two germline ends. Germline values: CDR1 LNHDA, CDR2 SQIVND (reference sequence). This CDR3 reads CASTWGTGGNTIYF. The CDR3, as DNA: TGTGCCAGTACGTGGGGGACTGGTGGAAACACCATATATTTT.

V and J are TRBV6-5 and TRBJ1-1; 9 nucleotides align to TRBD1. Trimming cost V 5 bases and J 5 bases; bases outside gene matches: 9. There are 15 residues in the CDR3. The germline V gene encodes CDR1 MNHEY and CDR2 SVGAGI. Written as DNA, the CDR3 is TGTGCCAGCAGTCGGACCGGGACAGGGAGGACTGAAGCTTTCTTT. Encoded protein: CASSRTGTGRTEAFF.

This clone was seen only once. V usage is TRBV18 and J usage is TRBJ1-3; TRBD1 is a possible D gene (6 bases). Trimming pared 3 bases from V and 2 bases from J, leaving 11 bases between. This CDR3 is built from 15 residues. Germline loops: CDR1 KGHSH, CDR2 LQKENI. The CDR3 sequence: CASSPSQGPGNTIYF. DNA of the CDR3: TGTGCCAGCTCACCCTCACAGGGTCCTGGAAACACCATATATTTT.

The rearrangement links TRBV10-2 to TRBJ2-7, with TRBD1 matching 10 bases. This CDR3 has 14 residues. V shed 6 bases, J shed 0 bases, and the junction held 2 bases outside the gene matches. CDR1 is WSHSY, CDR2 SAAADI, per germline. The CDR3 DNA reads as TGCGCCAGCAGACGGGACAGGGGCTCCTACGAGCAGTACTTC. This gives the protein CASRRDRGSYEQYF.

The V call is TRBV27, the J call TRBJ2-1, with 14 bases lining up with TRBD2. The CDR3 spans 19 residues. Germline V gives CDR1 MNHEY, CDR2 SMNVEV (reference sequence). The ends lost 0 bases at V and 9 bases at J; junction bases unmatched: 13. Written as DNA, the CDR3 is TGTGCCAGCAGTTTATCCGCGGGACCCGGGACTAGCGGGAGTCTTGAGCAGTTCTTC. Amino acid sequence: CASSLSAGPGTSGSLEQFF.

This clone qualifies as medium-sized. The rearrangement uses TRBV3-1 (or the pseudogene TRBV3-2) and TRBJ2-6; weak D call: TRBD2 (5 bases). Germline-derived CDR1 and CDR2 are LGHDT and YNNKEL (reference sequence). The length of the CDR3 is 14 residues. V was clipped by 4 bases and J by 2 bases, with 6 bases between them. CDR3 bases: TGTGCCAGCAGCCCCGGGGCTGGGGCCAACGTCCTGACTTTC. This translates into CASSPGAGANVLTF.

This clone occurred many times. The V call is TRBV6-5, the J call TRBJ1-5; no reliable D call. The V end lost 4 bases, the J end lost 2 bases, and 6 bases lay between the germline ends. The CDR3 is 13 amino acids. The V gene's germline CDR1 is MNHEY and CDR2 SVGAGI. This chain's CDR3 is CASSWEGNQPQHF. The DNA of the CDR3 is TGTGCCAGCAGTTGGGAGGGCAATCAGCCCCAGCATTTT.

The rearrangement joins TRBV5-6 to TRBJ1-5, with D tentatively TRBD1 (6 bases). The CDR3 consists of 14 residues. CDR1 and CDR2 from the germline V gene are SGHDT and YYEEEE. The V end was cut by 1 base, the J end by 6 bases, with 11 bases between. CDR3 in amino acids: CASSLYGGGQPQHF. In nucleotides, the CDR3 is TGTGCCAGCAGCTTGTATGGGGGCGGTCAGCCCCAGCATTTT.

A few counts support this clone. The genes are TRBV5-6 and TRBJ2-5; possible D gene TRBD2, 6 bases. The germline V gene encodes CDR1 SGHDT and CDR2 YYEEEE. V gave up 4 bases and J gave up 4 bases, with 14 bases separating them. The CDR3 contains 14 residues. The CDR3 protein is CASSATGGRETQYF. The CDR3 nucleotides are TGTGCCAGCAGCGCCACCGGGGGAAGAGAGACCCAGTACTTC.

For this clone: Compared with germline, one end of the junction differs, possibly owing to a read error. CDR3 sequence: CASSQGPGPAVVNF. For the CDR3, the DNA is TGTGCCAGCAGCCAAGGCCCAGGGCCGGCGGTGGTGAACTTC. V gene TRBV3-1 (or the pseudogene TRBV3-2) combines with J gene TRBJ2-7, with D tentatively TRBD1 (5 bases). CDR1 and CDR2 from the germline V gene are LGHDT and YNNKEL (reference sequence). This CDR3 has 14 residues.

The chain uses TRBV5-1 and TRBJ1-2, with TRBD1 identical over 7 bases. CDR1 and CDR2 (germline): SGHRS, YFSETQ. The CDR3 loop spans 16 amino acids. V dropped 4 bases and J dropped 8; count of bases not matched to a gene: 17. The CDR3 region is CASSPSGQTGIRGYTF. DNA for the CDR3: TGCGCCAGCAGCCCCAGCGGACAGACAGGGATTCGCGGCTACACCTTC.

The chain uses TRBV12-3 or TRBV12-4 and TRBJ2-3, with 8 bases lining up with TRBD2. V shed 4 bases and J 11 bases; nucleotides not matched to a gene: 5. There are 12 residues in the CDR3. The CDR3 nucleotides are TGTGCCAGCAGTTCCGGGACTAGGCTGCAGTATTTT. It specifies CASSSGTRLQYF.

The rearrangement joins TRBV5-1 to TRBJ2-6, with no clear D. The V gene's germline CDR1 is SGHRS and CDR2 YFSETQ. The CDR3 is 15 amino acids. Deletions cut 0 bases from V and 0 bases from J, with 4 bases between. The CDR3 bases are TGCGCCAGCAGCTTGGACGGCTCTGGGGCCAACGTCCTGACTTTC. Its translation: CASSLDGSGANVLTF.

The chain employs TRBV5-1 and TRBJ2-1; TRBD2 matches 10 bases. Per germline, CDR1 SGHRS and CDR2 YFSETQ. The CDR3 is 15 amino acids. V shed 4 bases, J shed 3 bases, and the junction held 4 bases outside the gene matches. Here the CDR3 reads CASSPTSGVYNEQFF. CDR3 bases: TGCGCCAGCAGCCCCACTAGCGGGGTCTACAATGAGCAGTTCTTC.

This clone was counted a few times. This chain uses TRBV2 with TRBJ2-4, with D uncertain. The CDR3 extends over 12 amino acids. Trimming pared 4 bases from V and 10 bases from J, leaving 11 bases between. Germline V gives CDR1 SNHLY, CDR2 FYNNEI. CDR3 sequence: CASSVGRGIQYF. The DNA for the CDR3 is TGTGCCAGCAGTGTGGGTCGCGGAATTCAGTACTTC.

The chain uses TRBV6-1 and TRBJ1-5, with D possibly TRBD1 on 5 matching bases. V lost 3 bases to trimming and J lost 5 bases, with 11 bases between them. The germline V gene has CDR1 MNHNS and CDR2 SASEGT. The CDR3 consists of 14 residues. The CDR3 loop is CASSDRVGDQPQHF. The DNA for the CDR3 is TGTGCCAGCAGTGACAGGGTTGGGGATCAGCCCCAGCATTTT.

The genes are TRBV5-1 and TRBJ2-1; 10 nucleotides align to TRBD1. This CDR3 spans 15 amino acids. The germline gives CDR1 SGHRS, CDR2 YFSETQ. Losses at the gene ends were 3 bases for V and 7 bases for J; bases not matched to a gene: 7. The CDR3 DNA sequence: TGCGCCAGCAGCTCTCTGGACAGGGGGTTAAATGAGCAGTTCTTC. Translating it yields CASSSLDRGLNEQFF.

The CDR3 DNA sequence: TGTGCCAGCTCACCCGGGACAGGGACCACCGGGGAGCTGTTTTTT. Protein product: CASSPGTGTTGELFF. V gene TRBV18 combines with J gene TRBJ2-2; 9 bases agree with TRBD1. This CDR3 is built from 15 residues. V shed 3 bases, J shed 4 bases, and the junction held 3 bases outside the gene matches. Per germline, CDR1 KGHSH and CDR2 LQKENI.